This section outlines one T cell receptor (beta chain) sequence together with its context. The antigen remains undetermined. TCRdb recomputed calls from the reads with MiXCR, one row per CDR3 protein. The table has hundreds of thousands of distinct CDR3 sequences, approximately 46% seen once. Between the trimmed V and J ends, which lost 3 bases and 9 bases, there was a span of 15 bases. Per germline, CDR1 SGHVS and CDR2 FNYEAQ. The CDR3 consists of 14 residues. These data come from a study of T cell repertoires in cytomegalovirus infection. Broader study findings: People with CMV and the relevant HLA were identified by cumulative public TCR beta family frequency. Ex vivo, HLA-C-restricted CMV-specific TCR beta clonotypes prevailed over the rest of the response.

The rearrangement links TRBV7-6 to TRBJ2-1; D ambiguous. This specimen was cultured PBMCs, taken from culture after CMV antigen stimulation. The clonotype originates from a human donor in good health (CMV status not recorded). Some clones in this sample may be carry-over from other donors' samples. CDR3 in amino acids: CASSFLSRRSEQFF. The DNA for the CDR3 is TGTGCCAGCAGCTTTTTATCCAGAAGGTCTGAGCAGTTCTTC.